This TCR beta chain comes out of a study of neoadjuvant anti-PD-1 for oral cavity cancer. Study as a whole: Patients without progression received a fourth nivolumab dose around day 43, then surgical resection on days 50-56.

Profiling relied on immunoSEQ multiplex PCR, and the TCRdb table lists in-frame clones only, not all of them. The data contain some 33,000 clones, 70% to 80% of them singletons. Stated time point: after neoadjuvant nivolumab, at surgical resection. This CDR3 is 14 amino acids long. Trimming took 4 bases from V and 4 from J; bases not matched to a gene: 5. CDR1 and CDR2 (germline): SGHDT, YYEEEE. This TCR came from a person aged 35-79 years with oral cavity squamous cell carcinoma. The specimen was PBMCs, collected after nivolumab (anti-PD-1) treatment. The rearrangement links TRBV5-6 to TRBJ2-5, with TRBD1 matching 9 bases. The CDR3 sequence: CASSLRTGAETQYF. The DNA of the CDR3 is TGTGCCAGCAGCCTAAGGACAGGGGCAGAGACCCAGTACTTC.